What follows are 15 T cell receptor beta chains derived from one specimen sequenced in a study of T-cell memory formation after mild COVID-19. TCRdb analysed the 5' RACE reads with MiXCR anew, one entry per CDR3 protein. The sample contains fewer than 350,000 distinct CDR3 sequences, 8.2% of which appear only once. Sequencing was performed on PBMCs or a T cell subset sorted from them (not recorded which). The receptors here all came from a young man who had mild COVID-19 (a few samples of this study predate the infection). Cell type and time point are not known.

This clonotype was counted a few times. This chain uses TRBV20-1 with TRBJ1-4, with 10 bases identical to TRBD1. Germline loops: CDR1 DFQATT, CDR2 SNEGSKA (reference sequence). The J segment lost 8 bases and the V segment lost 5 bases, leaving 8 bases of the junction unmatched. CDR3 size: 14 residues. CDR3 residues: CSAPTGGVREKLFF. For the CDR3, the DNA is TGCAGTGCTCCGACAGGGGGCGTTCGGGAAAAACTGTTTTTT.

This clonotype was counted a few times. V gene TRBV12-3 or TRBV12-4 combines with J gene TRBJ2-7, with D unresolved. Trimming removed 3 bases from V and 3 bases from J, with 12 bases in between. The CDR3 covers 14 residues. CDR3 coding DNA: TGTGCCAGCAGTTTCAAACACCCGAACTACGAGCAGTACTTC. Amino acids: CASSFKHPNYEQYF.

This clonotype was seen ten or more times. The rearrangement links TRBV6-5 to TRBJ2-1; D not certain. V lost 0 bases and J 3 bases, leaving 15 bases between the germline ends. This CDR3 comprises 17 residues. The germline CDR1 and CDR2 sequences are MNHEY and SVGAGI. Here the CDR3 reads CASSYSAFQSLYNEQFF. The CDR3, as DNA: TGTGCCAGCAGTTACTCGGCCTTCCAGTCCCTCTACAATGAGCAGTTCTTC.

This clonotype was counted only a few times. This chain links TRBV11-2 with TRBJ2-5, with 11 bases lining up with TRBD1. The CDR3 totals 15 residues. Germline V gene data show CDR1 as SGHAT and CDR2 as FQNNGV. The V gene end was trimmed by 4 bases and the J gene end by 5 bases; junction bases not matched to a gene: 6. This CDR3 is CASSWRTGGGETQYF. CDR3 in DNA: TGTGCCAGCAGCTGGAGGACAGGGGGCGGGGAGACCCAGTACTTC.

This clonotype was observed a few times. The genes are TRBV4-2 and TRBJ2-1; 7 bases map to TRBD1. J was trimmed by 8 bases and V by 5 bases; bases with no gene match: 3. The CDR3 length is 12 residues. Germline CDR1 LGHNA, CDR2 YNFKEQ. DNA of the CDR3: TGTGCCAGCAGCTCAGGGGGATATGAGCAGTTCTTC. Its translation: CASSSGGYEQFF.

The chain links TRBV12-3 or TRBV12-4 to TRBJ1-1; D not resolved. The CDR3 consists of 14 residues. V lost 4 bases and J 3 bases, leaving 12 bases between the germline ends. The CDR3 sequence: CASSYGPTHTEAFF. Here the CDR3 DNA reads TGTGCCAGCAGTTACGGACCTACGCACACTGAAGCTTTCTTT.

This clonotype was counted between two and nine times. The chain carries TRBV7-2 and TRBJ2-3; the D call may be TRBD1 or TRBD2 (6 bases each). The ends were cut back, 5 bases at V and 4 bases at J, with 16 bases in the middle. The CDR3 covers 15 residues. Germline V CDR1 and CDR2: SGHTA, FQGNSA. CDR3 sequence: CASSPLRGASDTQYF. CDR3 nucleotides: TGTGCCAGCAGCCCCCTGAGGGGGGCCTCAGATACGCAGTATTTT. Complete variable domain (other parts from reference TRBV7-2 and TRBJ2-3): GAGVSQSPSNKVTEKGKDVELRCDPISGHTALYWYRQSLGQGLEFLIYFQGNSAPDKSGLPSDRFSAERTGGSVSTLTIQRTQQEDSAVYLCASSPLRGASDTQYFGPGTRLTVL.

The chain employs TRBV24-1 and TRBJ2-6; D is tentatively TRBD1 or TRBD2 (5 bases each). This CDR3 has 16 amino acids. V gave up 4 bases and J gave up 0 bases, with 9 bases separating them. Germline CDR1 and CDR2: KGHDR and SFDVKD. The CDR3 region has the DNA TGTGCCACCAGTGACTCAGGGAGCTCTGGGGCCAACGTCCTGACTTTC. Translated, it gives CATSDSGSSGANVLTF.

The V gene is TRBV6-2 or TRBV6-3, the J gene TRBJ2-3, with D perhaps TRBD1 (7 bases). The CDR3 has 16 residues. CDR1 is MNHEY and CDR2 is SVGEGT in the germline V gene. V lost 4 bases, J lost 4 bases, and 18 bases lay in between. In DNA form, the CDR3 reads TGTGCCAGCAGTTCCCTGGGGCAGGGGGGCCCAGATACGCAGTATTTT. It codes for CASSSLGQGGPDTQYF.

This clonotype has just a few counts. The chain uses TRBV29-1 and TRBJ1-1; D remains ambiguous. The CDR3 contains 15 residues. The germline V gene has CDR1 SQVTM and CDR2 ANQGSEA. V lost 0 bases and J lost 5, with 16 bases in between. CDR3 sequence: CSVEDRRLERTEAFF. CDR3 coding DNA: TGCAGCGTTGAAGATCGACGACTAGAAAGGACTGAAGCTTTCTTT.

This clonotype was recorded at least ten times. The chain links TRBV5-1 to TRBJ2-1, with D uncertain. CDR3 size: 14 residues. Looked up from germline, CDR1 is SGHRS and CDR2 is YFSETQ. V was clipped by 1 base and J by 0 bases, with 5 bases between them. The CDR3 coding sequence is TGCGCCAGCAGCTTGCTGAACTCCTACAATGAGCAGTTCTTC. This codes for CASSLLNSYNEQFF.

CDR3 in amino acids: CASTRRIQETQYF. DNA for the CDR3: TGTGCCAGCACCCGACGTATCCAAGAGACCCAGTACTTC. The chain combines TRBV7-9 with TRBJ2-5, with D hard to call. The CDR3 has 13 amino acids. Deletions cut 7 bases from V and 1 base from J, with 10 bases between. The germline gives CDR1 SEHNR, CDR2 FQNEAQ (reference sequence).

The CDR3 DNA is TGTGCCAGCAGCTTAGGGTCGGCCGGGGAGCTGTTTTTT. It encodes CASSLGSAGELFF. This chain connects TRBV7-2 to TRBJ2-2; D ambiguous. Germline V CDR1 and CDR2: SGHTA, FQGNSA. V lost 1 base and J 6 bases, leaving 6 bases between the germline ends. The CDR3 totals 13 residues.

This clonotype has more than one count but fewer than ten. V is TRBV4-3 and J is TRBJ1-1; 7 positions match TRBD1. Germline-derived CDR1 and CDR2 are LGHNA and YSLEER. This CDR3 spans 15 amino acids. The ends lost 3 bases at V and 8 bases at J; junction bases unmatched: 12. CDR3: CASSHVYRGTSEAFF. The CDR3 DNA reads TGCGCCAGCAGCCATGTCTACAGGGGAACCTCGGAAGCTTTCTTT.

The V gene is TRBV11-2, the J gene TRBJ2-5, with 7 bases identical to TRBD1. V trimming: 5 bases; J trimming: 6 bases; junction bases outside the gene matches: 9. This CDR3 is 14 amino acids long. The germline V gene encodes CDR1 SGHAT and CDR2 FQNNGV. The CDR3 here is CASSHLRGLKTQYF. CDR3 in DNA: TGTGCCAGCAGCCACTTAAGGGGGCTGAAGACCCAGTACTTC. The variable domain in full, with the rest retrieved from reference TRBV11-2 and TRBJ2-5, is EAGVAQSPRYKIIEKRQSVAFWCNPISGHATLYWYQQILGQGPKLLIQFQNNGVVDDSQLPKDRFSAERLKGVDSTLKIQPAKLEDSAVYLCASSHLRGLKTQYFGPGTRLLVL.